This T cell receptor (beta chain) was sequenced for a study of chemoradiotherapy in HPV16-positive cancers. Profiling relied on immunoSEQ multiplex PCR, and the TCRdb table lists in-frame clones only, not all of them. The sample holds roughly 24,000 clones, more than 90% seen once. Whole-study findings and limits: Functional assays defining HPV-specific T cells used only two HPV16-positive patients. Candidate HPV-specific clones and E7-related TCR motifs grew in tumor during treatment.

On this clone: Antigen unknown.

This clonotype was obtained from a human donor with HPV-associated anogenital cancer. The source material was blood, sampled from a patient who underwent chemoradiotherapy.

The CDR3 protein is CASSYGGGGYEQYF. The CDR3 DNA reads TGTGCCAGCAGTTACGGCGGCGGGGGCTACGAGCAGTACTTC. The gene calls are TRBV27 and TRBJ2-7; the match to TRBD2 covers 7 bases. J lost 3 bases, V lost 4 bases, and 6 bases had no gene match. From germline, CDR1 is MNHEY and CDR2 SMNVEV (reference sequence). The CDR3 is 14 residues long.